This passage covers 32 T cell receptor beta chains from one sample sequenced in a study of blood T cell repertoires in COVID-19. The protocol was immunoSEQ multiplex PCR, while the TCRdb copy is restricted to in-frame clones and leaves out a portion. The top ten clones hold approximately 5.2% of a sample with roughly 130,000 clones, 70% to 80% of them seen once. The specimen sequenced was peripheral blood. These receptors were obtained from a woman between 65 and 79 years old with COVID-19, enrolled during active disease.

The rearrangement links TRBV27 to TRBJ1-1; D is perhaps TRBD1 (5 bases). The CDR3 totals 13 residues. Looked up from germline, CDR1 is MNHEY and CDR2 is SMNVEV (reference sequence). Trimming removed 6 bases at V and 6 bases at J, with 14 bases between. CDR3 coding DNA: TGTGCCAGCAGGGGGCGGGGTAGAGCTGAAGCTTTCTTT. Translation: CASRGRGRAEAFF.

This sequence joins TRBV6-4 and TRBJ1-5; D is unresolved. V was cut by 5 bases and J by 5 bases, with 7 bases left in between. This CDR3 comprises 12 residues. Per germline, CDR1 MRHNA and CDR2 SNTAGT. The CDR3 coding sequence is TGTGCCAGCAGTCCGAGGGATCAGCCCCAGCATTTT. This sequence encodes CASSPRDQPQHF.

V usage is TRBV14 and J usage is TRBJ1-1; 7 positions agree with TRBD1. Trimming took 5 bases from V and 4 from J; bases not matched to a gene: 10. The CDR3 contains 15 residues. Germline CDR1 reads SGHDN; CDR2 reads FVKESK. CDR3 region: CASSDLTGVSTEAFF. The CDR3 region has the DNA TGTGCCAGCAGCGATCTCACAGGGGTGTCCACTGAAGCTTTCTTT.

The chain couples TRBV11-3 to TRBJ2-3; 9 positions match TRBD2. Germline loops: CDR1 SGHNT, CDR2 YENEEA. The V segment lost 1 base and the J segment 2 bases; nucleotides outside the gene matches: 7. This CDR3 comprises 17 residues. The CDR3 nucleotides read TGTGCCAGCAGCTTAGGAGCCAGCGGGGGGACCACAGATACGCAGTATTTT. Protein sequence: CASSLGASGGTTDTQYF.

V usage is TRBV19 and J usage is TRBJ1-5; possible D gene TRBD1, 5 bases. CDR1 is LNHDA, CDR2 SQIVND, per germline (reference sequence). CDR3 length: 13 residues. Trimming removed 5 bases from V and 9 bases from J, with 14 bases in between. The CDR3 DNA follows: TGTGCCAGTAGTCCGGGGGTTGGCTCGCCCCAGCATTTT. Amino acid sequence: CASSPGVGSPQHF.

The rearrangement links TRBV28 to TRBJ2-7; TRBD2 might be the D (5 bases). Germline values: CDR1 MDHEN, CDR2 SYDVKM. There are 15 residues in the CDR3. V gave up 7 bases and J gave up 3 bases, with 19 bases separating them. The CDR3 loop reads CASTSVRVLSYEQYF. CDR3 DNA: TGTGCCAGCACCTCAGTGAGGGTACTGAGCTACGAGCAGTACTTC.

The V and J genes are TRBV5-5 and TRBJ1-2; tentative D call: TRBD1 (6 bases). The CDR3 has 15 amino acids. The V gene's germline CDR1 is SGHKS and CDR2 YYEKEE (reference sequence). V lost 4 bases and J lost 0, with 13 bases in between. The CDR3 DNA is TGTGCCAGCAGCCGGGGGGGGCAGACTAACTATGGCTACACCTTC. Protein product: CASSRGGQTNYGYTF.

V usage is TRBV7-2 and J usage is TRBJ2-7; 8 positions match TRBD1. The CDR3 is made up of 13 amino acids. Per germline, CDR1 SGHTA and CDR2 FQGNSA. Trimming took 5 bases from V and 6 from J; bases not matched to a gene: 6. The CDR3 spells CASSALQGAEQYF. The CDR3 DNA follows: TGTGCCAGCAGCGCGCTTCAGGGGGCCGAGCAGTACTTC.

This clone appeared once. The chain uses TRBV7-9 and TRBJ1-2; D is undetermined. Germline V gives CDR1 SEHNR, CDR2 FQNEAQ (reference sequence). The CDR3 runs 12 residues. Between the trimmed V and J ends, which lost 5 bases and 7 bases, there was a span of 11 bases. The CDR3 loop is CASSPGLGGYTF. The CDR3 DNA reads TGTGCCAGCAGCCCCGGGTTGGGTGGCTACACCTTC.

The chain couples TRBV7-6 to TRBJ1-5; D gene unclear. Trimming took off 4 bases at V and 6 bases at J, with 10 bases between the two ends. Germline-derived CDR1 and CDR2 are SGHVS and FNYEAQ. The CDR3 consists of 13 residues. The CDR3 DNA follows: TGTGCCAGCAGCTCCATAGGAGGTCAGCCCCAGCATTTT. This gives the protein CASSSIGGQPQHF.

This chain connects TRBV11-1 to TRBJ2-7; D remains unclear. V lost 6 bases to trimming and J lost 6 bases, with 12 bases between them. This CDR3 is 12 amino acids long. Germline-derived CDR1 and CDR2 are SGHAT and FQDESV (reference sequence). CDR3 sequence: CASRPPLGEQYF. CDR3 nucleotides: TGTGCCAGCAGACCGCCCCTCGGCGAGCAGTACTTC.

This clone was observed a single time. V is TRBV19 and J is TRBJ2-7, with TRBD1 as a possible D gene (6 bases). The V end was cut by 4 bases, the J end by 3 bases, with 10 bases between. This CDR3 region has 13 residues. From germline, CDR1 is LNHDA and CDR2 SQIVND (reference sequence). CDR3 bases: TGTGCCAGTAGTAGGACAGAAGGCTACGAGCAGTACTTC. Amino acid sequence: CASSRTEGYEQYF.

J is TRBJ1-1 and V is TRBV15, with 7 nucleotides matching TRBD1. Germline V gene sequence: CDR1 LNHNV, CDR2 YYDKDF (reference sequence). The V and J ends lost 0 bases and 10 bases, in that order; junction bases with no gene match: 11. This CDR3 has 15 amino acids. The CDR3 loop is CATSRERYSGQSAFF. In DNA form, the CDR3 reads TGTGCCACCAGCAGAGAAAGATATTCGGGACAGTCAGCTTTCTTT.

J is TRBJ2-3 and V is TRBV18; the D is unclear. CDR3 length: 15 residues. Trimming took off 2 bases at V and 0 bases at J, with 9 bases between the two ends. The germline V gene has CDR1 KGHSH and CDR2 LQKENI. The CDR3: CASSPVGFSTDTQYF. The CDR3 nucleotides are TGTGCCAGCTCACCAGTGGGCTTCAGCACAGATACGCAGTATTTT. Complete variable domain (other parts from reference TRBV18 and TRBJ2-3): NAGVMQNPRHLVRRRGQEARLRCSPMKGHSHVYWYRQLPEEGLKFMVYLQKENIIDESGMPKERFSAEFPKEGPSILRIQQVVRGDSAAYFCASSPVGFSTDTQYFGPGTRLTVL.

The chain joins TRBV4-1 to TRBJ1-6; D gene unclear. The CDR3 runs to 16 residues. Germline CDR1 and CDR2: MGHRA and YSYEKL. The V gene lost 1 base and the J gene lost 6 bases, with 13 bases spanning the gap. DNA of the CDR3: TGCGCCAGCAGCCAAGTGCCCGGTGTCGGTAATTCACCCCTCCACTTT. Its protein product is CASSQVPGVGNSPLHF.

This clone was picked up one time. The CDR3 protein is CSVPGQGAGNIQYF. Here the CDR3 DNA reads TGCAGCGTCCCGGGACAGGGGGCGGGAAACATTCAGTACTTC. This sequence joins TRBV29-1 and TRBJ2-4; 12 bases are a match to TRBD1. The CDR3 covers 14 residues. Germline loops: CDR1 SQVTM, CDR2 ANQGSEA. After removal of 6 bases from V and 6 bases from J, the junction contained 6 bases not matched to a gene.

This sequence joins TRBV6-5 and TRBJ2-7, with 12 bases lining up with TRBD1. J gave up 3 bases and V 5 bases, and 5 bases lay outside the gene matches. This CDR3 is 15 amino acids long. Germline V lookup: CDR1 MNHEY, CDR2 SVGAGI. CDR3 protein: CASSRGTGGFYEQYF. CDR3 DNA: TGTGCCAGCAGTAGAGGGACAGGGGGCTTCTACGAGCAGTACTTC.

This chain connects TRBV27 to TRBJ2-7, with D maybe TRBD1 (6 bases). There are 14 residues in the CDR3. V dropped 6 bases and J dropped 7 bases, with 19 bases sitting between them. CDR1 is MNHEY, CDR2 SMNVEV, per germline (reference sequence). The CDR3 sequence is CASRPGQPSGEQYF. The CDR3 DNA sequence: TGTGCCAGCAGGCCCGGACAGCCCTCGGGGGAGCAGTACTTC.

This clone was detected a few times. V and J are TRBV7-8 and TRBJ1-1, with TRBD1 matching over 7 bases. The germline V gene encodes CDR1 SGHVS and CDR2 FQNEAQ. J lost 3 bases, V lost 6 bases, and 10 bases had no gene match. This CDR3 is built from 15 residues. CDR3 residues: CASSPHRGADTEAFF. CDR3 in DNA: TGTGCCAGCAGTCCTCACAGGGGCGCGGACACTGAAGCTTTCTTT.

This rearrangement joins TRBV18 to TRBJ2-3; D is unclear. With 3 bases removed from V and 7 bases from J, the gap between germline ends came to 17 bases. Per the germline V gene, CDR1 is KGHSH and CDR2 is LQKENI. CDR3 length equals 15 residues. This chain's CDR3 is CASSPMDAGRNTQYF. CDR3 nucleotides: TGTGCCAGCTCACCTATGGATGCAGGAAGGAATACGCAGTATTTT.

The table lists this clone with a few counts. The V call is TRBV12-5, the J call TRBJ2-2; tentatively, D is TRBD1 (5 bases). This CDR3 is 14 amino acids long. Germline V CDR1 and CDR2: LGHNT, FRNRAP. V was trimmed by 0 bases and J by 3 bases, leaving 5 bases between them. CDR3 protein: CASGLVGDTGELFF. The CDR3 region has the DNA TGTGCTAGTGGTTTGGTAGGGGACACCGGGGAGCTGTTTTTT.

This chain links TRBV5-1 with TRBJ2-3; no definite D call. This CDR3 has 13 residues. V lost 5 bases, J lost 2 bases, and 9 bases lay in between. Germline V CDR1 and CDR2: SGHRS, YFSETQ. CDR3 region: CASRWPHTDTQYF. The CDR3 bases are TGCGCCAGCAGATGGCCCCACACAGATACGCAGTATTTT.

This clone turned up a few times. This chain connects TRBV3-1 (or the pseudogene TRBV3-2) to TRBJ1-3, with TRBD1 matching 7 bases. Germline CDR1 is LGHDT and CDR2 is YNNKEL (reference sequence). The CDR3 is 17 residues long. J lost 0 bases, V lost 4 bases, and 9 bases had no gene match. The chain's CDR3 is CASSPQLGQSSGNTIYF. The CDR3 DNA follows: TGTGCCAGCAGCCCTCAGTTGGGACAGAGCTCTGGAAACACCATATATTTT.

This rearrangement joins TRBV5-4 to TRBJ1-2, with 7 bases identical to TRBD1. The CDR3 has 13 amino acids. Germline V gives CDR1 SGHNT, CDR2 YYREEE (reference sequence). V shed 4 bases and J 8 bases; nucleotides not matched to a gene: 8. The CDR3 DNA follows: TGTGCCAGCAGCAGGGGGACAGAGTGGGGCTACACCTTC. Residues: CASSRGTEWGYTF.

V and J are TRBV18 and TRBJ2-7; weak D call: TRBD2 (6 bases). From germline, CDR1 is KGHSH and CDR2 LQKENI. V was shortened by 1 base and J by 6 bases, with 10 bases between the two germline ends. This CDR3 comprises 13 residues. CDR3 bases: TGTGCCAGCTCACCACAGGGAGGATCCGAGCAGTACTTC. It codes for CASSPQGGSEQYF.

The V call is TRBV18, the J call TRBJ2-3; tentatively, D is TRBD1 (6 bases). V lost 4 bases to trimming and J lost 2 bases, with 16 bases between them. There are 16 residues in the CDR3. Per the germline V gene, CDR1 is KGHSH and CDR2 is LQKENI. The CDR3 loop reads CASSRRDIASTDTQYF. In DNA, the CDR3 is TGTGCCAGCTCACGCCGGGACATCGCCTCCACAGATACGCAGTATTTT.

The rearrangement links TRBV28 to TRBJ2-3; TRBD2 matches 9 bases. The CDR3 contains 16 residues. Germline CDR1 MDHEN, CDR2 SYDVKM. The J segment lost 1 base and the V segment lost 3 bases, leaving 5 bases of the junction unmatched. The DNA of the CDR3 is TGTGCCAGCAGTTTCCTGGCTAGCGGGGGCACAGATACGCAGTATTTT. It encodes CASSFLASGGTDTQYF.

The table lists this clone with a few counts. CDR3 sequence reads: CASSHLPSGGELFF. The CDR3 DNA follows: TGTGCCAGCAGCCATCTACCTTCGGGCGGGGAGCTGTTTTTT. The chain employs TRBV3-1 (or the pseudogene TRBV3-2) and TRBJ2-2; unclear D gene. Germline V gene lookup returns CDR1 LGHDT and CDR2 YNNKEL (reference sequence). CDR3 size: 14 residues. Deletions cut 3 bases from V and 7 bases from J, with 12 bases between.

Only one count was recorded for this clone. The chain couples TRBV5-1 to TRBJ2-1, with D uncertain. CDR3 length: 14 amino acids. Germline V lookup: CDR1 SGHRS, CDR2 YFSETQ. Trimming left V 0 bases short and J 4 bases short, with 8 bases between. The CDR3 DNA reads TGCGCCAGCAGCTTGGCTGACACTTACAATGAGCAGTTCTTC. Translated: CASSLADTYNEQFF.

This chain connects TRBV7-8 to TRBJ2-7; possibly TRBD1 for D (5 bases). Germline values: CDR1 SGHVS, CDR2 FQNEAQ. V dropped 5 bases and J dropped 7 bases, with 9 bases sitting between them. The CDR3 covers 11 residues. The CDR3 DNA sequence: TGTGCCAGCAGCCTCAGGGATGAGCAGTACTTC. Translation: CASSLRDEQYF.

V gene TRBV7-7 combines with J gene TRBJ2-3; 7 nucleotides align to TRBD1. The CDR3 contains 13 residues. The junction had 3 bases not matched to a gene; V was cut back by 3 bases and J by 6 bases. Germline-derived CDR1 and CDR2 are SSHAT and FNYEAQ (reference sequence). Here the CDR3 reads CASSLAQGDTQYF. As DNA, the CDR3 is TGTGCCAGCAGCTTGGCACAGGGGGATACGCAGTATTTT.

This chain joins TRBV5-6 and TRBJ1-2; D gene ambiguous. This CDR3 has 15 residues. Per germline, CDR1 SGHDT and CDR2 YYEEEE. Trimming removed 0 bases at V and 3 bases at J, with 12 bases between. The chain's CDR3 is CASSLGPGSDYGYTF. The CDR3 region has the DNA TGTGCCAGCAGCTTGGGTCCCGGGAGTGACTATGGCTACACCTTC.